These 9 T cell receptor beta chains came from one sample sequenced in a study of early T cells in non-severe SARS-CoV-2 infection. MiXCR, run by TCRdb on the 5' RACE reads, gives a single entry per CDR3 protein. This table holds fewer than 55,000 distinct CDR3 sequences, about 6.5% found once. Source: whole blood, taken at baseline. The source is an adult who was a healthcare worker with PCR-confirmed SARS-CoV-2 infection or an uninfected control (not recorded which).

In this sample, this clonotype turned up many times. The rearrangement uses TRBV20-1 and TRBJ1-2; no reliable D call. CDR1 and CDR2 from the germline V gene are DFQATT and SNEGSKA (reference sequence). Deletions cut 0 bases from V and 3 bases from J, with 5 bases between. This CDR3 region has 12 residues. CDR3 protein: CSARDLDYGYTF. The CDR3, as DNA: TGCAGTGCTAGAGATCTGGACTATGGCTACACCTTC.

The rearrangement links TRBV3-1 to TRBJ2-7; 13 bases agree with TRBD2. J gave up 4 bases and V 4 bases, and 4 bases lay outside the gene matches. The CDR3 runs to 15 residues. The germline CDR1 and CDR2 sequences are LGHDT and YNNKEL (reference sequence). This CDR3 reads CASSLGLAGRYEQYF. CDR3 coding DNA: TGTGCCAGCAGCCTGGGACTAGCGGGGAGGTACGAGCAGTACTTC.

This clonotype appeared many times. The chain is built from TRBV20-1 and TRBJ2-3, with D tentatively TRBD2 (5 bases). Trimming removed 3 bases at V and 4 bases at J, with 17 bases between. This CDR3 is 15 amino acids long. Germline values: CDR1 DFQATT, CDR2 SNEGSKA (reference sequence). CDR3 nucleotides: TGCAGTGCTAGCGCCCGGGAACGATTTCCAGATACGCAGTATTTT. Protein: CSASARERFPDTQYF.

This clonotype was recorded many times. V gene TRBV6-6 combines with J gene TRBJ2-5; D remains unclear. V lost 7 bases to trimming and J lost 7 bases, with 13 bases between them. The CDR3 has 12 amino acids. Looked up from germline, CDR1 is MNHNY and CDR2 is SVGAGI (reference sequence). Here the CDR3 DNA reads TGTGCCAGCAAGCCCGGGTCAGGGACCCAGTACTTC. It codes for CASKPGSGTQYF.

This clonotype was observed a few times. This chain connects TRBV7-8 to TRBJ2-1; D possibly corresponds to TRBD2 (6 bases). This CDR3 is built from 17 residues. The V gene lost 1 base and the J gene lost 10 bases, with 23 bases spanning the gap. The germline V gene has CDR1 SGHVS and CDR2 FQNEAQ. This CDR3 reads CASSLEVRLGGTGEQFF. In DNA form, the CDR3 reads TGTGCCAGCAGCTTAGAAGTAAGGCTGGGAGGTACGGGAGAGCAGTTCTTC.

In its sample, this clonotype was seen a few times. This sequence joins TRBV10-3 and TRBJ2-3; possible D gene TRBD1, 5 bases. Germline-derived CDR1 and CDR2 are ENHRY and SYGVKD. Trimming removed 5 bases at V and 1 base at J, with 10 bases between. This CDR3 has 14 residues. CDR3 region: CAISRGVGTDTQYF. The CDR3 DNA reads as TGTGCCATCAGTAGGGGTGTAGGCACAGATACGCAGTATTTT.

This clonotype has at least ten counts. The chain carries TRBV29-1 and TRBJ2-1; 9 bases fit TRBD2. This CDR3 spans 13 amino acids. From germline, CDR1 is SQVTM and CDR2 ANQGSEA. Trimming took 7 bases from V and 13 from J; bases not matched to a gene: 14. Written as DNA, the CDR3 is TGCAGCGCCCCCCTAGGATTAGCGGGAGCCCAGTTCTTC. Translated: CSAPLGLAGAQFF.

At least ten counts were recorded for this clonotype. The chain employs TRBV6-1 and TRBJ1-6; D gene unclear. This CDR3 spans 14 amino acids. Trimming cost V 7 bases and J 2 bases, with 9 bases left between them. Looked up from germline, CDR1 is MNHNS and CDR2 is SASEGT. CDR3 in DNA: TGTGCCAGCAAAGCGGTCGCCTATAATTCACCCCTCCACTTT. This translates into CASKAVAYNSPLHF.

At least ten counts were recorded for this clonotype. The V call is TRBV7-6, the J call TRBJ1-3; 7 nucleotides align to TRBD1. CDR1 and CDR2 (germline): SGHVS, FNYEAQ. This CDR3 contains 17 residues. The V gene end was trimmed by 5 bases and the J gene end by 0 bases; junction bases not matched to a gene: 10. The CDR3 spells CASSPVPGQSSGNTIYF. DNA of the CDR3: TGTGCCAGCAGCCCGGTCCCGGGACAGAGCTCTGGAAACACCATATATTTT.